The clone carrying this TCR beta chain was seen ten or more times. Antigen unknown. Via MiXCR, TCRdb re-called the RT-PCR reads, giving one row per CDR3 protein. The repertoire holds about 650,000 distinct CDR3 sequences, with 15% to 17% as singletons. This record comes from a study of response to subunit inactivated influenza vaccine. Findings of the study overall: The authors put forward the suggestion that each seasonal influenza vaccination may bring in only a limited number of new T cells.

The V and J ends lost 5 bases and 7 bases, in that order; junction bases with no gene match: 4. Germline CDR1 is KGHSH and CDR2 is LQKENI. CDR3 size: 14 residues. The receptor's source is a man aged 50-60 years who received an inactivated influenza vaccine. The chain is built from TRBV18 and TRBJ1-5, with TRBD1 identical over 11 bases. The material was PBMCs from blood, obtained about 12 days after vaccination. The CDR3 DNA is TGTGCCAGCTCAGGACAGGGGGCAGAGCAGCCCCAGCATTTT. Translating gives CASSGQGAEQPQHF.